Each of the 4 T cell receptor beta chains below was sequenced from the same sample in a study of PD-1 blockade in classical Hodgkin lymphoma. Every single patient, without exception, relapsed after autologous stem cell transplantation, and brentuximab vedotin exposure varied. The assay was immunoSEQ multiplex PCR, and TCRdb's table has in-frame clones only and misses some. The sample lists around 19,000 clones, around 73% occurring once. Source: peripheral blood mononuclear cells (PBMCs), taken before the second cycle of nivolumab. These receptors were taken from a human donor with classical Hodgkin lymphoma.

The chain couples TRBV11-2 to TRBJ2-1; no clear D. V was trimmed by 2 bases and J by 1 base, leaving 6 bases between them. The CDR3 runs 14 residues. Germline V gene data show CDR1 as SGHAT and CDR2 as FQNNGV. CDR3 nucleotide sequence: TGTGCCAGCAGCTTATCAGTATCCTACAATGAGCAGTTCTTC. This sequence encodes CASSLSVSYNEQFF.

The chain combines TRBV5-1 with TRBJ2-7; the match to TRBD2 covers 9 bases. Germline assignment: CDR1 SGHRS and CDR2 YFSETQ. J gave up 3 bases and V 8 bases, and 6 bases lay outside the gene matches. CDR3 length equals 13 residues. In DNA, the CDR3 is TGCGCCAGTACCCTAGCGGGGAACTACGAGCAGTACTTC. It is translated as CASTLAGNYEQYF.

This clone has just a few counts. V usage is TRBV27 and J usage is TRBJ2-3, with 9 bases aligning to TRBD2. Per germline, CDR1 MNHEY and CDR2 SMNVEV (reference sequence). The ends lost 3 bases at V and 0 bases at J; junction bases unmatched: 13. This CDR3 has 19 amino acids. Written as DNA, the CDR3 is TGTGCCAGCAGTTTGACTAGCGGACCGAGCTTGCCTAGCACAGATACGCAGTATTTT. Translation: CASSLTSGPSLPSTDTQYF.

This chain joins TRBV19 and TRBJ2-1; 10 bases align to TRBD2. The J segment lost 6 bases and the V segment lost 7 bases, leaving 9 bases of the junction unmatched. The CDR3 is 15 residues long. CDR1 is LNHDA, CDR2 SQIVND, per germline (reference sequence). The CDR3, as DNA: TGTGCCAGTACCCTGGAAAGCGGGAGGGTCAATGAGCAGTTCTTC. It encodes CASTLESGRVNEQFF.